The 11 T cell receptor beta chains listed next were all sequenced from one sample in a study of blood T cell repertoires in COVID-19. Here immunoSEQ multiplex PCR was the method, and the copy in TCRdb shows in-frame clones only, minus some. This table holds 25,000 to 35,000 clones, 90% found once. Source material: peripheral blood. All receptors come from a man aged 70-80 years with active or convalescent COVID-19.

The chain combines TRBV9 with TRBJ2-3; TRBD2 aligns across 7 bases. CDR3 length: 15 amino acids. V dropped 6 bases and J dropped 3; count of bases not matched to a gene: 10. Germline V gene data show CDR1 as SGDLS and CDR2 as YYNGEE. The CDR3 DNA is TGTGCCAGCAACCCGACTAGCTCGGGGACAGATACGCAGTATTTT. Its protein is CASNPTSSGTDTQYF.

The chain links TRBV9 to TRBJ2-5; 10 nucleotides align to TRBD2. CDR1 and CDR2 from the germline V gene are SGDLS and YYNGEE. V shed 3 bases, J shed 4 bases, and the junction held 9 bases outside the gene matches. CDR3 length equals 16 residues. The CDR3 DNA sequence: TGTGCCAGCAGCGCGGGGAGCGGGAGGGCCGTAGAGACCCAGTACTTC. Amino acids: CASSAGSGRAVETQYF.

This CDR3 reads CASSLGDRVEAGELFF. As DNA, the CDR3 is TGCGCCAGCAGCTTGGGAGACAGGGTTGAGGCCGGGGAGCTGTTTTTT. The chain employs TRBV5-1 and TRBJ2-2; 7 nucleotides line up with TRBD1. V lost 0 bases and J lost 6; bases outside the gene matches: 8. The CDR3 length is 16 residues. CDR1 is SGHRS, CDR2 YFSETQ, per germline.

This chain connects TRBV4-2 to TRBJ1-3; tentatively, D is TRBD1 (5 bases). The V end lost 6 bases, the J end lost 2 bases, and 17 bases lay between the germline ends. The CDR3 spans 16 residues. Germline CDR1 reads LGHNA; CDR2 reads YNFKEQ. The CDR3 DNA reads TGTGCCAGCAGTCTGTCTGCGGGGGAGACTGGAAACACCATATATTTT. It encodes CASSLSAGETGNTIYF.

V gene TRBV20-1 combines with J gene TRBJ2-7; D perhaps matches TRBD2 (6 bases). The ends were cut back, 3 bases at V and 6 bases at J, with 9 bases in the middle. The CDR3 has 11 amino acids. The V gene's germline CDR1 is DFQATT and CDR2 SNEGSKA (reference sequence). DNA for the CDR3: TGCAGTGCTAGGGCGGGGTTCGAGCAGTACGTC. Translated: CSARAGFEQYV.

V is TRBV7-2 and J is TRBJ1-3; D perhaps matches TRBD1 (5 bases). Germline V gene sequence: CDR1 SGHTA, CDR2 FQGNSA. This CDR3 has 16 amino acids. The ends were cut back, 0 bases at V and 0 bases at J, with 9 bases in the middle. The CDR3 DNA is TGTGCCAGCAGCTTAGCCCCAGACAGCTCTGGAAACACCATATATTTT. Protein: CASSLAPDSSGNTIYF.

V usage is TRBV27 and J usage is TRBJ1-3; D gene uncertain. Germline V lookup: CDR1 MNHEY, CDR2 SMNVEV (reference sequence). V was cut by 8 bases and J by 2 bases, with 13 bases left in between. The CDR3 covers 14 residues. The CDR3 coding sequence is TGTGCCAGCCCCTGGGCGATCCCTGGAAACACCATATATTTT. It codes for CASPWAIPGNTIYF.

The chain carries TRBV29-1 and TRBJ1-1, with TRBD1 identical over 10 bases. V shed 7 bases, J shed 3 bases, and the junction held 2 bases outside the gene matches. Germline lookup yields CDR1 SQVTM and CDR2 ANQGSEA. The CDR3 contains 12 residues. The CDR3 sequence: CSGQGADTEAFF. CDR3 bases: TGCAGCGGACAGGGGGCGGACACTGAAGCTTTCTTT.

In this sample, this clone turned up a few times. This sequence joins TRBV7-9 and TRBJ2-2; D gene unclear. The CDR3 spans 14 residues. The V end lost 5 bases, the J end lost 4 bases, and 11 bases lay between the germline ends. Germline CDR1 SEHNR, CDR2 FQNEAQ (reference sequence). CDR3 region: CASSHDISTGELFF. The CDR3 DNA reads TGTGCCAGCAGCCACGATATCAGCACCGGGGAGCTGTTTTTT. Filled out from reference TRBV7-9 and TRBJ2-2, the complete variable domain reads DTGVSQNPRHKITKRGQNVTFRCDPISEHNRLYWYRQTLGQGPEFLTYFQNEAQLEKSRLLSDRFSAERPKGSFSTLEIQRTEQGDSAMYLCASSHDISTGELFFGEGSRLTVL.

This chain uses TRBV4-1 with TRBJ2-3; D unresolved. This CDR3 comprises 17 residues. Trimming left V 1 base short and J 6 bases short, with 20 bases between. Germline CDR1 and CDR2: MGHRA and YSYEKL. The chain's CDR3 is CASSQVVSQRESDTQYF. CDR3 coding DNA: TGCGCCAGCAGCCAAGTCGTCTCCCAAAGAGAATCCGATACGCAGTATTTT.

The gene calls are TRBV6-5 and TRBJ1-4; D not certain. This CDR3 region has 14 residues. CDR1 and CDR2 from the germline V gene are MNHEY and SVGAGI. The ends were cut back, 2 bases at V and 5 bases at J, with 9 bases in the middle. CDR3 DNA: TGTGCCAGCAGTTACCAGACCGGGAATGAAAAACTGTTTTTT. Translation: CASSYQTGNEKLFF.